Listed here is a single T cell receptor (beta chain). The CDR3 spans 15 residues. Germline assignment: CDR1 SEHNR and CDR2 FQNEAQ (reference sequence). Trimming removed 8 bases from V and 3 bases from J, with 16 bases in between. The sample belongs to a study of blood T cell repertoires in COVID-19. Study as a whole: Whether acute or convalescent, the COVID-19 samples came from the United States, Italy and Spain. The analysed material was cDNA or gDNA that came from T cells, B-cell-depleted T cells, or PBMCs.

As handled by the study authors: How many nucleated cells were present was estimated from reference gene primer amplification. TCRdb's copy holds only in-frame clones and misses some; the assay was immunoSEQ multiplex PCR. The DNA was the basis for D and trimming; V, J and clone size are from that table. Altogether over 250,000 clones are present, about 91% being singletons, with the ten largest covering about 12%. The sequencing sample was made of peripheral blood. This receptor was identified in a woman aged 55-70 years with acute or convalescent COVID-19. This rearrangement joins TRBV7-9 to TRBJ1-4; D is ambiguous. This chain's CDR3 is CASERGRASNEKLFF. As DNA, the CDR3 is TGTGCCAGCGAACGGGGTCGGGCGTCTAATGAAAAACTGTTTTTT.